These 16 T cell receptor beta chains were sequenced from one sample in a study of blood T cell repertoires in COVID-19. Repertoires were generated with immunoSEQ multiplex PCR, while TCRdb's copy carries only in-frame clones and drops some. The repertoire consists of tens of thousands of clones, with 88% occurring once and the leading ten covering roughly 28%. The specimen was peripheral blood. Every receptor here comes from a man aged 45 to 65 with acute or convalescent COVID-19.

The chain joins TRBV18 to TRBJ1-2, with unresolved D. The CDR3 runs to 14 residues. The V end lost 3 bases, the J end lost 4 bases, and 12 bases lay between the germline ends. Per the germline V gene, CDR1 is KGHSH and CDR2 is LQKENI. CDR3 bases: TGTGCCAGCTCACCTCCGGGAGCCGGCTATGGCTACACCTTC. As protein: CASSPPGAGYGYTF.

The count of this clone is one. The V and J genes are TRBV3-1 (or the pseudogene TRBV3-2) and TRBJ1-1; D is unclear. With 1 base removed from V and 0 bases from J, the gap between germline ends came to 9 bases. CDR3 length: 15 residues. Per germline, CDR1 LGHDT and CDR2 YNNKEL (reference sequence). The CDR3: CASSQAGYLNTEAFF. CDR3 DNA: TGTGCCAGCAGCCAAGCAGGTTATTTGAACACTGAAGCTTTCTTT.

The gene calls are TRBV11-3 and TRBJ2-2, with D possibly matching TRBD1 (6 bases). The CDR3 has 16 residues. V was cut by 5 bases and J by 4 bases, with 17 bases left in between. Germline V gene lookup returns CDR1 SGHNT and CDR2 YENEEA. CDR3 nucleotides: TGTGCCAGCAGCCCGGGGACACCGACCCCCACCGGGGAGCTGTTTTTT. Its protein is CASSPGTPTPTGELFF. Full variable domain (missing parts from reference TRBV11-3 and TRBJ2-2): EAGVVQSPRYKIIEKKQPVAFWCNPISGHNTLYWYLQNLGQGPELLIRYENEEAVDDSQLPKDRFSAERLKGVDSTLKIQPAELGDSAVYLCASSPGTPTPTGELFFGEGSRLTVL.

CDR3 sequence reads: CASSFLANTGELFF. DNA for the CDR3: TGTGCCAGCAGCTTTCTTGCGAACACCGGGGAGCTGTTTTTT. The chain uses TRBV11-2 and TRBJ2-2; D remains ambiguous. V was cut by 3 bases and J by 0 bases, with 5 bases left in between. The CDR3 covers 14 residues. Germline values: CDR1 SGHAT, CDR2 FQNNGV.

This clone was detected once. The chain carries TRBV7-6 and TRBJ2-5; 9 nucleotides line up with TRBD2. V lost 1 base to trimming and J lost 3 bases; unmatched junction nucleotides: 9. The CDR3 has 17 residues. CDR1 SGHVS and CDR2 FNYEAQ come from the germline V gene. The CDR3: CASSLGSPASGEETQYF. CDR3 bases: TGTGCCAGCAGCTTAGGAAGCCCGGCTAGCGGGGAAGAGACCCAGTACTTC.

The chain joins TRBV19 to TRBJ2-7; 10 bases align to TRBD2. With 10 bases clipped from V and 5 bases from J, the junction kept 11 bases outside the gene matches. The CDR3 has 14 residues. The V gene's germline CDR1 is LNHDA and CDR2 SQIVND (reference sequence). The CDR3 region is CATQRAAGGHEQYF. In DNA, the CDR3 is TGTGCCACTCAGAGGGCAGCGGGGGGGCACGAGCAGTACTTC.

The CDR3 sequence: CASSRTSGGLRNEQFF. CDR3 sequence (DNA): TGTGCCAGCAGCCGGACTAGCGGGGGTTTGAGAAATGAGCAGTTCTTC. V and J are TRBV7-6 and TRBJ2-1; 13 positions agree with TRBD2. Germline lookup yields CDR1 SGHVS and CDR2 FNYEAQ. Losses at the gene ends were 5 bases for V and 7 bases for J; bases not matched to a gene: 8. The CDR3 is made up of 16 amino acids.

V usage is TRBV30 and J usage is TRBJ2-5, with TRBD2 matching over 10 bases. From germline, CDR1 is GTSNPN and CDR2 SVGIG (reference sequence). CDR3 length: 14 residues. The ends lost 4 bases at V and 4 bases at J; junction bases unmatched: 6. CDR3: CAWMSSGGGETQYF. For the CDR3, the DNA is TGTGCCTGGATGTCTAGCGGGGGAGGAGAGACCCAGTACTTC.

V usage is TRBV24-1 and J usage is TRBJ1-5; no clear D. The CDR3 contains 16 residues. Germline CDR1 KGHDR, CDR2 SFDVKD. V was cut by 3 bases and J by 3 bases, with 14 bases left in between. CDR3 sequence reads: CATSDSTGFNNQPQHF. CDR3 nucleotide sequence: TGTGCCACCAGTGATAGTACGGGGTTTAACAATCAGCCCCAGCATTTT.

This clone has just a few counts. The chain links TRBV7-9 to TRBJ1-2; 9 bases fit TRBD1. V was pared by 6 bases and J by 1 base, with 3 bases of the junction left unmatched. Germline lookup yields CDR1 SEHNR and CDR2 FQNEAQ (reference sequence). The CDR3 has 14 residues. CDR3 sequence reads: CASSRQGGNYGYTF. The CDR3, as DNA: TGTGCCAGCAGTCGACAGGGGGGTAACTATGGCTACACCTTC.

This clone was observed a few times. CDR3 DNA: TGTGCCAGCAGCTTGGGACAGGGCACCGGGGAGCTGTTTTTT. This gives the protein CASSLGQGTGELFF. V usage is TRBV7-9 and J usage is TRBJ2-2; TRBD1 matches at 9 bases. This CDR3 has 14 residues. V was pared by 3 bases and J by 4 bases, with 0 bases of the junction left unmatched. Germline V gene data show CDR1 as SEHNR and CDR2 as FQNEAQ (reference sequence).

This chain joins TRBV27 and TRBJ1-5; tentative D call: TRBD1 (5 bases). V was cut by 4 bases and J by 7 bases, with 14 bases left in between. Germline values: CDR1 MNHEY, CDR2 SMNVEV (reference sequence). This CDR3 spans 14 amino acids. CDR3 nucleotide sequence: TGTGCCAGCAGTTCCCGAGGGGAGGGCCAGCCCCAGCATTTT. Translating it yields CASSSRGEGQPQHF.

The chain links TRBV30 to TRBJ1-4; D might be TRBD1 (5 bases). Germline CDR1 reads GTSNPN; CDR2 reads SVGIG (reference sequence). Between the trimmed V and J ends, which lost 8 bases and 7 bases, there was a span of 14 bases. The CDR3 contains 12 residues. CDR3 region: CAGRTGGEKLFF. CDR3 coding DNA: TGTGCCGGAAGGACGGGGGGTGAAAAACTGTTTTTT.

CDR3 region: CASSPGGGRMYEQYF. CDR3 in DNA: TGTGCCAGCAGCCCGGGAGGGGGGCGGATGTACGAGCAGTACTTC. The chain links TRBV5-4 to TRBJ2-7; 8 nucleotides line up with TRBD2. V dropped 4 bases and J dropped 4; count of bases not matched to a gene: 10. CDR3 size: 15 residues. Looked up from germline, CDR1 is SGHNT and CDR2 is YYREEE (reference sequence).

This clone appeared a single time. The chain carries TRBV30 and TRBJ2-3, with 11 bases that match TRBD2. In germline, CDR1 is GTSNPN, CDR2 SVGIG (reference sequence). The CDR3 covers 17 residues. Trimming removed 4 bases from V and 2 bases from J; junction bases left unmatched: 11. CDR3 amino acids: CAWTRGGTSGLTDTQYF. The CDR3 DNA sequence: TGTGCCTGGACCCGAGGAGGGACTAGCGGTCTCACAGATACGCAGTATTTT. The variable domain in full, completed from reference TRBV30 and TRBJ2-3, reads SQTIHQWPATLVQPVGSPLSLECTVEGTSNPNLYWYRQAAGRGLQLLFYSVGIGQISSEVPQNLSASRPQDRQFILSSKKLLLSDSGFYLCAWTRGGTSGLTDTQYFGPGTRLTVL.

J is TRBJ2-2 and V is TRBV11-3; a possible D gene is TRBD1 (7 bases). Germline loops: CDR1 SGHNT, CDR2 YENEEA. This CDR3 has 18 residues. Trimming pared 0 bases from V and 1 base from J, leaving 15 bases between. This CDR3 reads CASSLDQGGTVNTGELFF. DNA for the CDR3: TGTGCCAGCAGCTTAGATCAGGGCGGGACAGTGAACACCGGGGAGCTGTTTTTT. Complete variable domain (other parts from reference TRBV11-3 and TRBJ2-2): EAGVVQSPRYKIIEKKQPVAFWCNPISGHNTLYWYLQNLGQGPELLIRYENEEAVDDSQLPKDRFSAERLKGVDSTLKIQPAELGDSAVYLCASSLDQGGTVNTGELFFGEGSRLTVL.